This T cell receptor (beta chain) is drawn from a study of radiotherapy plus CTLA-4 blockade in lung cancer. In germline, CDR1 is MRHNA, CDR2 SNTAGT. Trimming cost V 2 bases and J 2 bases, with 13 bases left between them. The CDR3 is made up of 16 amino acids. Libraries were prepared by immunoSEQ multiplex PCR; TCRdb keeps only in-frame clonotypes and omits some of them. The sample has just over 60,000 clones; approximately 75% are singletons. Lung cancer patients with chemo-refractory metastatic non-small-cell disease were given focal radiation plus CTLA-4 blockade with ipilimumab. Sample: peripheral blood, taken from a patient treated with radiotherapy plus ipilimumab. This receptor was identified in a human donor with non-small cell lung cancer who had a complete response to radiotherapy plus ipilimumab. The gene calls are TRBV6-4 and TRBJ2-1; D is possibly TRBD1 or TRBD2 (5 bases each). CDR3 sequence reads: CASSDRTRGPYNEQFF. The DNA of the CDR3 is TGTGCCAGCAGTGACAGGACGAGGGGTCCCTACAATGAGCAGTTCTTC.